These 10 T cell receptor beta chains were all obtained from the same sample, sequenced in a study of T cell repertoires in cytomegalovirus infection. One entry per CDR3 protein, called by TCRdb with MiXCR from the reads. The table lists more than 400,000 distinct CDR3 sequences, more than 25% of them singletons. Sequenced sample: PBMCs. Source of these receptors: a human donor in good health (CMV status not recorded). Some clones in this sample may be carry-over from other donors' samples.

The CDR3 loop reads CASSSRSGGTYNEQFF. CDR3 DNA sequence: TGTGCCAGCAGCTCGCGCAGCGGAGGGACCTACAATGAGCAGTTCTTC. The rearrangement uses TRBV7-9 and TRBJ2-1; tentative D call: TRBD2 (6 bases). The germline gives CDR1 SEHNR, CDR2 FQNEAQ (reference sequence). The V end lost 4 bases, the J end lost 2 bases, and 15 bases lay between the germline ends. This CDR3 has 16 amino acids.

This clonotype was recorded many times. This rearrangement joins TRBV7-8 to TRBJ2-7; 9 bases align to TRBD2. J lost 7 bases, V lost 5 bases, and 15 bases had no gene match. Germline CDR1 and CDR2: SGHVS and FQNEAQ. This CDR3 contains 16 residues. CDR3 nucleotides: TGTGCCAGCAGCCTCCGCGGAAAGGCGGGAGGGGGGGAGCAGTACTTC. Residues: CASSLRGKAGGGEQYF.

The chain has TRBV20-1 and TRBJ1-2; D is ambiguous. Trimming removed 6 bases from V and 4 bases from J, with 15 bases in between. CDR3 length: 13 amino acids. Germline lookup yields CDR1 DFQATT and CDR2 SNEGSKA (reference sequence). CDR3 DNA sequence: TGCAGTGCGTACCTCCAGGACGGCTATGGCTACACCTTC. Its translation: CSAYLQDGYGYTF.

This clonotype has just one count. V is TRBV7-2 and J is TRBJ2-1; D is possibly TRBD2 (5 bases). Trimming took off 5 bases at V and 3 bases at J, with 14 bases between the two ends. This CDR3 region has 15 residues. Germline V lookup: CDR1 SGHTA, CDR2 FQGNSA. The CDR3: CASSIRELVYNEQFF. The CDR3 DNA reads as TGTGCCAGCAGCATACGGGAACTGGTCTACAATGAGCAGTTCTTC.

DNA for the CDR3: TGCAGTGCTAGAGCCCGCGTGAGCGGCACCGGGGAGCTGTTTTTT. Translated, it gives CSARARVSGTGELFF. The gene calls are TRBV20-1 and TRBJ2-2; the D gene is possibly TRBD2 (5 bases). Germline CDR1 DFQATT, CDR2 SNEGSKA (reference sequence). V was pared by 1 base and J by 4 bases, with 13 bases between. The length of the CDR3 is 15 residues.

This clonotype has only a few counts. J is TRBJ2-2 and V is TRBV12-3 or TRBV12-4; 13 nucleotides line up with TRBD2. CDR3 length: 14 residues. V was pared by 4 bases and J by 12 bases, with 5 bases of the junction left unmatched. CDR3 DNA sequence: TGTGCCAGCAGTTGGACTAGCGGGAGTAATAAGCTGTTTTTT. Its translation: CASSWTSGSNKLFF.

This clonotype was seen only a few times. This rearrangement joins TRBV4-3 to TRBJ1-2; 8 nucleotides line up with TRBD1. CDR1 is LGHNA, CDR2 YSLEER, per germline. CDR3 size: 16 residues. With 2 bases clipped from V and 8 bases from J, the junction kept 13 bases outside the gene matches. The CDR3 is CASSQLADRDFGGYTF. In DNA form, the CDR3 reads TGCGCCAGCAGCCAATTAGCGGACAGGGATTTTGGAGGCTACACCTTC.

This clonotype appeared once. The genes are TRBV2 and TRBJ1-1, with D maybe TRBD1 (5 bases). Per germline, CDR1 SNHLY and CDR2 FYNNEI. The CDR3 is 15 amino acids. The V and J ends lost 7 bases and 0 bases respectively, with 15 bases between them. The CDR3 sequence is CASTSLGALNTEAFF. The CDR3 DNA reads TGTGCCAGCACCTCCCTTGGGGCACTGAACACTGAAGCTTTCTTT.

This clonotype was counted a few times. In nucleotides, the CDR3 is TGTGCCTGGAGCGGACAGGGGGATCAGCCCCAGCATTTT. Translating gives CAWSGQGDQPQHF. The V call is TRBV30, the J call TRBJ1-5, with 10 nucleotides matching TRBD1. The CDR3 has 13 amino acids. CDR1 and CDR2 (germline): GTSNPN, SVGIG (reference sequence). The V and J ends lost 3 bases and 5 bases, in that order; junction bases with no gene match: 1.

The table lists this clonotype with a few counts. The genes are TRBV23-1 and TRBJ2-7, with 9 bases lining up with TRBD1. TRBV23-1 is sorted into the ORF group, with uncertain function. The CDR3 consists of 16 residues. The V and J ends lost 4 bases and 1 base, in that order; junction bases with no gene match: 8. CDR3 DNA sequence: TGCGCCAGCAGTCTACCGACGGGACAGGGATCCTACGAGCAGTACGTC. This encodes CASSLPTGQGSYEQYV.